This T cell receptor beta chain was found in a study of OX40 agonist ivuxolimab in advanced cancers. Study information: Partial responses were seen in three patients, one with hepatocellular carcinoma and two with cutaneous melanoma.

Germline V gene data show CDR1 as MNHEY and CDR2 as SVGAGI. V shed 2 bases and J shed 6 bases, with 15 bases lying between them. This CDR3 spans 15 amino acids. Sequencing used immunoSEQ multiplex PCR; TCRdb keeps in-frame clones, though not all of them. In the table there are 55,000 to 80,000 clones, 70% to 90% of which are singletons. The J gene is TRBJ2-3, the V gene TRBV6-5; the D gene is possibly TRBD2 (7 bases). The sample here was CD4+ or CD8+ T cells sorted from blood, taken in a trial of the OX40 agonist ivuxolimab. The sequence derives from an adult with an advanced solid tumor such as melanoma, head and neck, liver or kidney cancer. The CDR3 protein is CASSYGGGGKDTQYF. CDR3 sequence (DNA): TGTGCCAGCAGTTACGGGGGAGGGGGTAAGGATACGCAGTATTTT.